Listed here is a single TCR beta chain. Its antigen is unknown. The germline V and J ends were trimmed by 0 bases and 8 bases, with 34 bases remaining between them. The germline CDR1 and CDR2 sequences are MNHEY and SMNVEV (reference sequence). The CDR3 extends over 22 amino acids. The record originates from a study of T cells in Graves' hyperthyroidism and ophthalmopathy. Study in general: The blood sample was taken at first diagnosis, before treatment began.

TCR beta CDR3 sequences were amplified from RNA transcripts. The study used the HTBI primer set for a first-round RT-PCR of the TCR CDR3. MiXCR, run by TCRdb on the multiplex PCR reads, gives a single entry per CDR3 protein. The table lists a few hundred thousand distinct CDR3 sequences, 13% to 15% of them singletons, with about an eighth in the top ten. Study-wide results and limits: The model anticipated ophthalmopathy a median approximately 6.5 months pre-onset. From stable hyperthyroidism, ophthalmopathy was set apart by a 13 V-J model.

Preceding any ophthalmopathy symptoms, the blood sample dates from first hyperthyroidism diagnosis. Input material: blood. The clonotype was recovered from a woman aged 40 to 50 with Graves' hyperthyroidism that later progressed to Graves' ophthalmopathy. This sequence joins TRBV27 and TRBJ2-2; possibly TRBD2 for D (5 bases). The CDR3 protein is CASSLSPGLASALSVRRGELFF. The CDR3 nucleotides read TGTGCCAGCAGTTTATCGCCGGGTCTAGCATCTGCACTTTCTGTTCGTAGGGGGGAGCTGTTTTTT.